Following are 21 T cell receptor beta chains from one sample sequenced in a study of Tregs in tolerant kidney transplant recipients. Only in-frame clones appear in the TCRdb table, and some are missing; sequencing was by immunoSEQ multiplex PCR. The repertoire includes around 74,000 clones, under 98% of them detected once, and 0.56% sits in the top ten. Here the sequenced sample was CD4+ T cells from blood, taken before the transplant. The receptors were gathered from a human donor who received a combined kidney and bone marrow transplant.

J is TRBJ2-7 and V is TRBV7-2; TRBD2 matches at 7 bases. The CDR3 loop spans 16 amino acids. J lost 2 bases, V lost 1 base, and 8 bases had no gene match. Germline loops: CDR1 SGHTA, CDR2 FQGNSA. The CDR3 here is CASSLDRASGTYEQYF. The DNA for the CDR3 is TGTGCCAGCAGCTTAGATCGGGCTAGCGGAACCTACGAGCAGTACTTC.

The chain couples TRBV7-3 to TRBJ1-2, with 7 positions matching TRBD1. Germline V gives CDR1 SGHTA, CDR2 FQGTGA. V gave up 5 bases and J gave up 14 bases; unmatched junction bases: 14. CDR3 size: 13 residues. The DNA for the CDR3 is TGTGCCAGCAGCCAAGGACAGGTCGGGGGAAGGACCTTC. This gives the protein CASSQGQVGGRTF. Drawing the rest from reference TRBV7-3 and TRBJ1-2, the complete variable domain is GAGVSQTPSNKVTEKGKYVELRCDPISGHTALYWYRQSLGQGPEFLIYFQGTGAADDSGLPNDRFFAVRPEGSVSTLKIQRTERGDSAVYLCASSQGQVGGRTFGSGTRLTVV.

The count of this clone is one. The V call is TRBV19, the J call TRBJ2-4, with TRBD1 identical over 7 bases. With V trimmed by 5 bases and J by 0 bases, 16 bases remained unmatched. The CDR3 covers 19 residues. CDR1 is LNHDA and CDR2 is SQIVND in the germline V gene (reference sequence). In DNA form, the CDR3 reads TGTGCCAGTAGTCCGCGAACAGGGGACAATACTCTAGCCAAAAACATTCAGTACTTC. The encoded protein is CASSPRTGDNTLAKNIQYF.

The chain has TRBV4-2 and TRBJ2-7; possibly TRBD2 for D (5 bases). Trimming shortened V by 4 bases and J by 6 bases, and 13 bases separated the two germline ends. This CDR3 contains 13 residues. Germline V gene lookup returns CDR1 LGHNA and CDR2 YNFKEQ. The chain's CDR3 is CASSRGGPREQYF. For the CDR3, the DNA is TGTGCCAGCAGCCGTGGAGGTCCTCGCGAGCAGTACTTC.

This chain links TRBV7-9 with TRBJ1-5, with 8 bases lining up with TRBD1. Germline V CDR1 and CDR2: SEHNR, FQNEAQ (reference sequence). Trimming took 11 bases from V and 9 from J; bases not matched to a gene: 12. The CDR3 runs 13 residues. The CDR3 spells CAGVRTGTRPQHF. DNA of the CDR3: TGTGCCGGGGTTCGGACAGGGACTCGGCCCCAGCATTTT.

The chain carries TRBV27 and TRBJ1-2, with no clear D. From germline, CDR1 is MNHEY and CDR2 SMNVEV (reference sequence). The CDR3 is 13 residues long. Trimming stripped 1 base from V and 8 bases from J, with 11 bases between. CDR3 nucleotides: TGTGCCAGCAGTTTATTGTGGGGAGGCGGCTACACCTTC. The encoded protein is CASSLLWGGGYTF.

This chain uses TRBV5-4 with TRBJ2-1, with D perhaps TRBD2 (6 bases). CDR1 is SGHNT, CDR2 YYREEE, per germline (reference sequence). The ends were cut back, 1 base at V and 5 bases at J, with 16 bases in the middle. This CDR3 has 16 residues. CDR3 residues: CASSLSLFGSHNEQFF. The CDR3 nucleotides are TGTGCCAGCAGCTTGTCCCTGTTCGGGAGCCACAATGAGCAGTTCTTC.

The chain is built from TRBV19 and TRBJ1-2; TRBD1 aligns across 11 bases. Germline V gene lookup returns CDR1 LNHDA and CDR2 SQIVND (reference sequence). The CDR3 covers 15 residues. The J segment lost 8 bases and the V segment lost 10 bases, leaving 15 bases of the junction unmatched. This CDR3 reads CATYPGTGGAYGYTF. The DNA of the CDR3 is TGTGCCACCTACCCCGGGACAGGGGGAGCCTACGGCTACACCTTC.

This chain uses TRBV5-6 with TRBJ2-7, with a tentative D call TRBD2 (6 bases). V was pared by 1 base and J by 5 bases, with 16 bases between. The CDR3 contains 15 residues. Germline V gene sequence: CDR1 SGHDT, CDR2 YYEEEE. The chain's CDR3 is CASSLFSARGNEQYF. The CDR3 DNA reads TGTGCCAGCAGCTTGTTCTCTGCTCGCGGGAACGAGCAGTACTTC.

This sequence joins TRBV7-8 and TRBJ1-1, with D possibly matching TRBD1 (5 bases). There are 15 residues in the CDR3. CDR1 is SGHVS and CDR2 is FQNEAQ in the germline V gene. V was pared by 4 bases and J by 6 bases, with 18 bases between. The CDR3 DNA reads TGTGCCAGCAGCTCACGGACATCGGTGGTCCCTGAAGCTTTCTTT. It yields the protein CASSSRTSVVPEAFF. Full variable domain (missing parts from reference TRBV7-8 and TRBJ1-1): GAGVSQSPRYKVAKRGQDVALRCDPISGHVSLFWYQQALGQGPEFLTYFQNEAQLDKSGLPSDRFFAERPEGSVSTLKIQRTQQEDSAVYLCASSSRTSVVPEAFFGQGTRLTVV.

The chain recombines TRBV27 with TRBJ2-1; TRBD1 is a possible D gene (7 bases). Germline V gives CDR1 MNHEY, CDR2 SMNVEV (reference sequence). The CDR3 has 15 amino acids. V shed 6 bases and J shed 5 bases, with 17 bases lying between them. CDR3 residues: CASSLEGAQDNEQFF. CDR3 DNA sequence: TGTGCCAGCAGCTTGGAGGGGGCCCAGGACAATGAGCAGTTCTTC.

This clone was detected only once. This chain connects TRBV20-1 to TRBJ1-5, with a weak D call TRBD1 (5 bases). Trimming cost V 7 bases and J 13 bases, with 17 bases left between them. The CDR3 spans 11 residues. Germline V gene data show CDR1 as DFQATT and CDR2 as SNEGSKA (reference sequence). CDR3 protein: CSVDTGHLQHF. CDR3 DNA sequence: TGCAGTGTCGACACCGGACATTTACAGCATTTT.

The V call is TRBV29-1, the J call TRBJ2-5; 9 bases line up with TRBD1. After removal of 7 bases from V and 4 bases from J, the junction contained 7 bases not matched to a gene. CDR1 is SQVTM and CDR2 is ANQGSEA in the germline V gene. CDR3 length: 13 amino acids. CDR3 amino acids: CSADYRGLETQYF. CDR3 DNA sequence: TGCAGCGCTGACTACAGGGGGCTAGAGACCCAGTACTTC.

J is TRBJ2-7 and V is TRBV7-7; 7 bases are a match to TRBD2. J was trimmed by 3 bases and V by 5 bases; bases with no gene match: 10. This CDR3 is 15 amino acids long. The germline gives CDR1 SSHAT, CDR2 FNYEAQ (reference sequence). DNA of the CDR3: TGTGCCAGCAGCCCCGGGGAGGGATTATACTACGAGCAGTACTTC. This gives the protein CASSPGEGLYYEQYF.

The chain is built from TRBV5-1 and TRBJ2-7, with D possibly TRBD1 on 5 matching bases. CDR3 length: 16 residues. Trimming removed 0 bases at V and 4 bases at J, with 17 bases between. Germline V gene sequence: CDR1 SGHRS, CDR2 YFSETQ. CDR3 nucleotide sequence: TGCGCCAGCAGCTTGGAAGGGGCAAGGGCGCGGTACGAGCAGTACTTC. As protein: CASSLEGARARYEQYF.

V usage is TRBV7-2 and J usage is TRBJ1-5, with unresolved D. Trimming shortened V by 2 bases and J by 3 bases, and 8 bases separated the two germline ends. Germline CDR1 and CDR2: SGHTA and FQGNSA. The CDR3 is 14 residues long. CDR3 bases: TGTGCCAGCAGCTTAAGCACGAACAATCAGCCCCAGCATTTT. Encoded protein: CASSLSTNNQPQHF.

The V call is TRBV4-2, the J call TRBJ1-4, with a weak D call TRBD1 (5 bases). Trimming pared 0 bases from V and 8 bases from J, leaving 22 bases between. The CDR3 is 18 amino acids. Germline V gene data show CDR1 as LGHNA and CDR2 as YNFKEQ. The CDR3 region has the DNA TGTGCCAGCAGCCAAGATCCCCACGGCAGGGTGGTCACAGAAAAACTGTTTTTT. Protein sequence: CASSQDPHGRVVTEKLFF.

J is TRBJ2-1 and V is TRBV5-4; TRBD2 matches at 14 bases. This CDR3 comprises 16 residues. Germline V gene lookup returns CDR1 SGHNT and CDR2 YYREEE (reference sequence). V was clipped by 4 bases and J by 8 bases; unmatched bases: 8. DNA of the CDR3: TGTGCCAGCAGCACCCCCCGGGGACTAGCGGGAGATGAGCAGTTCTTC. It specifies CASSTPRGLAGDEQFF.

V is TRBV6-5 and J is TRBJ2-5; weak D call: TRBD2 (6 bases). Between the trimmed V and J ends, which lost 2 bases and 4 bases, there was a span of 14 bases. The CDR3 runs 15 residues. Germline V gene lookup returns CDR1 MNHEY and CDR2 SVGAGI. CDR3 DNA sequence: TGTGCCAGCAGTTACCGAACGGGGAGGCGAGAGACCCAGTACTTC. Protein sequence: CASSYRTGRRETQYF.

The rearrangement uses TRBV19 and TRBJ1-5; 8 bases fit TRBD1. The germline V gene has CDR1 LNHDA and CDR2 SQIVND (reference sequence). Losses at the gene ends were 2 bases for V and 4 bases for J; bases not matched to a gene: 13. The CDR3 length is 18 residues. DNA of the CDR3: TGTGCCAGTAGTATACAGACAGGGGCCCAACTCGTGAATCAGCCCCAGCATTTT. As protein: CASSIQTGAQLVNQPQHF.

CDR3 bases: TGTGCCAGCAGCTTAGGGGACAGGGTAGCAGATACGCAGTATTTT. This sequence encodes CASSLGDRVADTQYF. This chain joins TRBV7-9 and TRBJ2-3, with TRBD1 matching over 9 bases. The CDR3 covers 15 residues. V trimming: 1 base; J trimming: 4 bases; junction bases outside the gene matches: 3. Germline V gene lookup returns CDR1 SEHNR and CDR2 FQNEAQ (reference sequence). The full variable domain, rest sourced from reference TRBV7-9 and TRBJ2-3, is DTGVSQNPRHKITKRGQNVTFRCDPISEHNRLYWYRQTLGQGPEFLTYFQNEAQLEKSRLLSDRFSAERPKGSFSTLEIQRTEQGDSAMYLCASSLGDRVADTQYFGPGTRLTVL.